This T cell receptor (beta chain) was profiled in a study of regulatory T cells in long-lasting Graves disease. Investigators prepared the TCR beta libraries by applying iRepertoire HTBI primers and Arm-PCR of CDR3 regions. In TCRdb, the multiplex PCR reads were re-called with MiXCR into one record per CDR3 protein. The repertoire holds 550,000 to 600,000 distinct CDR3 sequences, about 16% seen once, with approximately 12% in the top ten. This clonotype was seen ten or more times. Its antigen remains unidentified. Specified time point: newly diagnosed GD, antithyroid drugs for less than 3 months. Isolated PBMC RNA provided the starting material for the TCR library. Trimming removed 3 bases from V and 10 bases from J, with 16 bases in between. The CDR3 has 14 residues. Per germline, CDR1 MDHEN and CDR2 SYDVKM. Overall study results and limits: Persistent disease was characterized by preferential usage of TRBV28, TRBJ1-2 and TRBJ2-5.

This sample also appeared in a second study, on T cells in Graves' hyperthyroidism and ophthalmopathy. That work adds: Patients aged 18 to 65 had newly diagnosed hyperthyroidism that had lasted under 2 months. Ophthalmopathy cases were set apart from stable hyperthyroidism by a 13 V-J model.

V is TRBV28 and J is TRBJ1-5, with a possible D match to TRBD1 (6 bases). The sequence derives from a man aged 18 to 29 with Graves disease. Source: peripheral blood mononuclear cells (PBMCs), taken at new diagnosis, from a patient treated with antithyroid drugs. CDR3 amino acids: CASSFRTAISPQHF. As DNA, the CDR3 is TGTGCCAGCAGTTTTCGGACAGCTATCAGCCCCCAGCATTTT.